The next 26 T cell receptor beta chains were all read from a single sample in a study of T cells in Graves' hyperthyroidism and ophthalmopathy. The CDR3 regions of TCR beta were amplified from RNA transcripts. TCR CDR3 regions were first amplified by RT-PCR with HTBI primers. MiXCR, applied by TCRdb to the multiplex PCR reads, yields one record per CDR3 protein. The table lists around 500,000 distinct CDR3 sequences, about 14% of them singletons. Sequenced: blood. These receptors came from a woman between 35 and 50 years old with Graves' hyperthyroidism.

The sample holds many counts of this clonotype. The chain joins TRBV12-3 or TRBV12-4 to TRBJ2-1, with 8 bases identical to TRBD2. The CDR3 is made up of 16 amino acids. The ends lost 1 base at V and 5 bases at J; junction bases unmatched: 7. As DNA, the CDR3 is TGTGCCAGCAGTTTAGAGCTTGGGACTAGGAACAATGAGCAGTTCTTC. This translates into CASSLELGTRNNEQFF.

This clonotype appeared many times. The chain recombines TRBV6-1 with TRBJ1-2; TRBD1 is a possible D gene (5 bases). Germline assignment: CDR1 MNHNS and CDR2 SASEGT. Between the trimmed V and J ends, which lost 10 bases and 5 bases, there was a span of 17 bases. This CDR3 spans 13 amino acids. This CDR3 reads CATGSGNGYGYTF. In DNA, the CDR3 is TGTGCCACCGGATCAGGGAACGGTTATGGCTACACCTTC.

This clonotype occurred many times. J is TRBJ2-5 and V is TRBV6-1; weak D call: TRBD1 (6 bases). Trimming left V 6 bases short and J 2 bases short, with 19 bases between. CDR3 length: 16 amino acids. Germline lookup yields CDR1 MNHNS and CDR2 SASEGT. CDR3 in amino acids: CASRTTGLTGQETQYF. The CDR3 DNA sequence: TGTGCCAGCAGAACCACCGGGTTGACAGGACAAGAGACCCAGTACTTC.

A few counts support this clonotype. The chain employs TRBV29-1 and TRBJ1-1; D gene ambiguous. The CDR3 contains 13 residues. In germline, CDR1 is SQVTM, CDR2 ANQGSEA. Trimming shortened V by 5 bases and J by 0 bases, and 10 bases separated the two germline ends. DNA for the CDR3: TGCAGCGTTCTTTTCCAGTTGAACACTGAAGCTTTCTTT. Its protein product is CSVLFQLNTEAFF.

At least ten counts were recorded for this clonotype. J is TRBJ2-3 and V is TRBV28; no reliable D call. V lost 2 bases to trimming and J lost 3 bases, with 6 bases between them. The CDR3 has 13 residues. Germline loops: CDR1 MDHEN, CDR2 SYDVKM. This CDR3 is CASSLITTDTQYF. CDR3 nucleotide sequence: TGTGCCAGCAGTTTAATCACAACAGATACGCAGTATTTT.

In DNA, the CDR3 is TGTGCCAGCAGCTTAGCCAGGGGTCAGCCCCAGCATTTT. Protein product: CASSLARGQPQHF. The V gene is TRBV5-8, the J gene TRBJ1-5, with D possibly being TRBD1 (6 bases). The germline V gene encodes CDR1 SGHTS and CDR2 YDEGEE. There are 13 residues in the CDR3. Between the trimmed V and J ends, which lost 2 bases and 6 bases, there was a span of 9 bases.

The chain employs TRBV5-1 and TRBJ2-4; D possibly matches TRBD1 or TRBD2 (5 bases each). Germline CDR1 SGHRS, CDR2 YFSETQ. CDR3 size: 13 residues. V was cut by 2 bases and J by 14 bases, with 17 bases left in between. The CDR3 loop is CASSFTYGGVKYF. The CDR3 DNA reads TGCGCCAGCAGCTTCACCTATGGGGGAGTGAAGTACTTC. The full variable domain, rest sourced from reference TRBV5-1 and TRBJ2-4, is KAGVTQTPRYLIKTRGQQVTLSCSPISGHRSVSWYQQTPGQGLQFLFEYFSETQRNKGNFPGRFSGRQFSNSRSEMNVSTLELGDSALYLCASSFTYGGVKYFGAGTRLSVL.

This clonotype came up many times. V is TRBV4-1 and J is TRBJ2-1; 12 bases map to TRBD2. The CDR3 covers 18 residues. Germline V gene sequence: CDR1 MGHRA, CDR2 YSYEKL. The V and J ends lost 2 bases and 8 bases, in that order; junction bases with no gene match: 13. CDR3 sequence reads: CASSQHFLTSGSPDEQFF. In DNA form, the CDR3 reads TGCGCCAGCAGCCAACACTTCCTGACTAGCGGGAGCCCGGATGAGCAGTTCTTC.

As concerns this clonotype: A much larger clone lies a single base off, so this may be a read error. The CDR3 does not end in the conserved phenylalanine or tryptophan, so this is likely a read error. The chain joins TRBV28 to TRBJ2-5; 10 bases are a match to TRBD2. V was clipped by 7 bases and J by 0 bases; unmatched bases: 5. CDR1 and CDR2 (germline): MDHEN, SYDVKM. The CDR3 is 15 amino acids. The CDR3: CASIGTSAYQETQYL. As DNA, the CDR3 is TGTGCCAGCATCGGGACTAGCGCGTACCAAGAGACCCAGTACCTC.

The rearrangement joins TRBV10-2 to TRBJ2-3, with 7 bases that match TRBD1. CDR1 WSHSY and CDR2 SAAADI come from the germline V gene. Trimming cost V 6 bases and J 6 bases; bases outside gene matches: 6. The CDR3 has 13 residues. The CDR3 sequence is CASRPTGVDTQYF. The CDR3 nucleotides read TGCGCCAGCAGACCCACAGGGGTGGATACGCAGTATTTT.

This clonotype was seen only a few times. The CDR3, as DNA: TGCGCCAGCTCCAGCGGGAGCACAGAGACCCAGTACTTC. Translation: CASSSGSTETQYF. This chain uses TRBV10-1 with TRBJ2-5; 8 bases are a match to TRBD2. The CDR3 has 13 residues. V lost 8 bases, J lost 4 bases, and 6 bases stayed unmatched. The germline V gene has CDR1 WNHNN and CDR2 SYGVQD (reference sequence).

This chain links TRBV7-2 with TRBJ2-1, with unresolved D. CDR1 and CDR2 from the germline V gene are SGHTA and FQGNSA. The CDR3 spans 16 residues. Trimming removed 2 bases at V and 0 bases at J, with 11 bases between. The CDR3 reads CASSLSGESSYNEQFF. In nucleotides, the CDR3 is TGTGCCAGCAGCTTATCTGGCGAAAGCTCCTACAATGAGCAGTTCTTC.

There are many counts of this clonotype. This chain links TRBV20-1 with TRBJ2-5; no reliable D call. Deletions cut 0 bases from V and 2 bases from J, with 10 bases between. The CDR3 runs to 14 residues. Germline V CDR1 and CDR2: DFQATT, SNEGSKA (reference sequence). The CDR3 DNA reads TGCAGTGCTAGAGATGCGGCAAGACAAGAGACCCAGTACTTC. Protein product: CSARDAARQETQYF.

This clonotype was counted many times. J is TRBJ1-1 and V is TRBV5-1; 7 nucleotides agree with TRBD1. CDR1 is SGHRS and CDR2 is YFSETQ in the germline V gene. The trim removed 4 bases at V and 4 bases at J, leaving 7 bases unmatched. The CDR3 runs 14 residues. The CDR3 protein is CASSQRGQSTEAFF. DNA of the CDR3: TGCGCCAGCAGCCAGAGGGGACAGTCCACTGAAGCTTTCTTT.

This clonotype appeared many times. The rearrangement links TRBV12-3 or TRBV12-4 to TRBJ2-7; D might be TRBD2 (6 bases). Trimming removed 5 bases from V and 3 bases from J, with 17 bases in between. The CDR3 sequence is 15 residues long. The CDR3 sequence is CASSPNRGGVYEQYF. The CDR3 bases are TGTGCCAGCAGTCCTAACAGAGGCGGGGTCTACGAGCAGTACTTC.

A note on this clonotype: A junction end diverges from the germline sequence, so it may reflect a read error. The chain is built from TRBV25-1 and TRBJ1-6; D is ambiguous. CDR1 MGHDK and CDR2 SYGVNS come from the germline V gene. This CDR3 is 14 amino acids long. DNA of the CDR3: TGTGCCAGCAGTGAAACCGGGTATACTTCACCCCTCCACTTT. Protein sequence: CASSETGYTSPLHF. Supplemented by reference TRBV25-1 and TRBJ1-6, the full variable domain reads EADIYQTPRYLVIGTGKKITLECSQTMGHDKMYWYQQDPGMELHLIHYSYGVNSTEKGDLSSESTVSRIRTEHFPLTLESARPSHTSQYLCASSETGYTSPLHFGNGTRLTVT.

The genes are TRBV5-1 and TRBJ2-5; 14 positions agree with TRBD2. J gave up 4 bases and V 2 bases, and 10 bases lay outside the gene matches. This CDR3 region has 18 residues. Germline V gene lookup returns CDR1 SGHRS and CDR2 YFSETQ. The CDR3 DNA reads as TGCGCCAGCAGCTTTATGGGACTAGCGGGAGATTCAGGAGAGACCCAGTACTTC. As protein: CASSFMGLAGDSGETQYF.

This clonotype has only a few counts. The chain carries TRBV4-1 and TRBJ2-1; 9 nucleotides line up with TRBD2. The CDR3 is made up of 17 amino acids. Germline V gives CDR1 MGHRA, CDR2 YSYEKL. The ends lost 3 bases at V and 6 bases at J; junction bases unmatched: 12. The CDR3 loop reads CASSQRTGLAGPNEQFF. The CDR3 DNA reads as TGCGCCAGCAGCCAGAGGACTGGGCTAGCGGGACCCAATGAGCAGTTCTTC.

The rearrangement links TRBV6-2 or TRBV6-3 to TRBJ2-3; 11 nucleotides align to TRBD1. Germline loops: CDR1 MNHEY, CDR2 SVGEGT. V shed 6 bases and J 3 bases; nucleotides not matched to a gene: 8. The CDR3 runs 16 residues. CDR3 nucleotides: TGTGCCAGCAGCCTCCTCGGGGACAGGGGGACAGATACGCAGTATTTT. Translating it yields CASSLLGDRGTDTQYF.

The rearrangement uses TRBV28 and TRBJ1-2, with D perhaps TRBD1 (6 bases). CDR3 length equals 13 residues. Looked up from germline, CDR1 is MDHEN and CDR2 is SYDVKM. Trimming left V 7 bases short and J 4 bases short, with 13 bases between. CDR3 coding DNA: TGTGCCAGCACAATGACAGGAGGCTATGGCTACACCTTC. Its translation: CASTMTGGYGYTF.

This clonotype was seen a handful of times. This sequence joins TRBV6-1 and TRBJ2-7; D ambiguous. The germline V gene has CDR1 MNHNS and CDR2 SASEGT. The CDR3 has 11 amino acids. Trimming cost V 9 bases and J 4 bases, with 10 bases left between them. The CDR3 loop reads CARRTAYEQYF. The DNA of the CDR3 is TGTGCCAGAAGGACGGCATACGAGCAGTACTTC.

The sample holds a few counts of this clonotype. The CDR3 coding sequence is TGTGCCAGCAGCCCCGGTACGGGAACCTACAATGAGCAGTACTTC. Amino acid sequence: CASSPGTGTYNEQYF. The chain combines TRBV5-8 with TRBJ2-1, with D perhaps matching TRBD2 (5 bases). The DNA end is more similar to TRBJ2-7, so the J call may be wrong. Germline lookup yields CDR1 SGHTS and CDR2 YDEGEE. The CDR3 is 15 amino acids.

This clonotype was counted between two and nine times. The chain has TRBV5-1 and TRBJ1-6, with a weak D call TRBD1 (5 bases). The V gene's germline CDR1 is SGHRS and CDR2 YFSETQ. This CDR3 is built from 16 residues. Trimming took off 4 bases at V and 5 bases at J, with 16 bases between the two ends. The CDR3 nucleotides read TGCGCCAGCAGCATAGGACCAGACAGAGATAATTCACCCCTCCACTTT. As protein: CASSIGPDRDNSPLHF.

This clonotype was counted many times. The chain employs TRBV10-3 and TRBJ1-5; the match to TRBD1 covers 8 bases. CDR3 length: 13 amino acids. CDR1 and CDR2 (germline): ENHRY, SYGVKD. With 11 bases clipped from V and 2 bases from J, the junction kept 5 bases outside the gene matches. CDR3 residues: CAVQGDGNQPQHF. Here the CDR3 DNA reads TGTGCCGTACAGGGGGATGGCAATCAGCCCCAGCATTTT.

This clonotype was picked up many times. The chain is built from TRBV12-5 and TRBJ2-1; 7 nucleotides agree with TRBD1. There are 15 residues in the CDR3. Germline V CDR1 and CDR2: LGHNT, FRNRAP. Germline trimming cut 6 bases from V and 0 bases from J; bases unmatched to any gene: 5. CDR3 bases: TGTGCTAGTGGCACCGGGACAGTCTCCTACAATGAGCAGTTCTTC. Translated: CASGTGTVSYNEQFF.

This clonotype was detected many times. The chain employs TRBV11-2 and TRBJ2-7, with 9 bases fitting TRBD1. The CDR3 consists of 14 residues. Germline V gives CDR1 SGHAT, CDR2 FQNNGV. V shed 1 base, J shed 6 bases, and the junction held 4 bases outside the gene matches. CDR3 protein: CASSLGDRVGEQYF. The CDR3 nucleotides read TGTGCCAGCAGCTTAGGGGACAGGGTCGGCGAGCAGTACTTC. The entire variable domain, with the rest obtained from reference TRBV11-2 and TRBJ2-7, is as follows: EAGVAQSPRYKIIEKRQSVAFWCNPISGHATLYWYQQILGQGPKLLIQFQNNGVVDDSQLPKDRFSAERLKGVDSTLKIQPAKLEDSAVYLCASSLGDRVGEQYFGPGTRLTVT.